These 10 T cell receptor beta chains were all obtained from the same sample, sequenced in a study of blood T cell repertoires in COVID-19. The method was immunoSEQ multiplex PCR; TCRdb's version includes in-frame clones alone and lacks a portion of them. The sample holds around 250,000 clones; about 80% are singletons and the top ten take 15%. Sequenced input: PBMCs or T cells enriched from blood (not recorded which). All receptors derive from a man in his forties or fifties who had recovered from COVID-19.

This clone was recorded a few times. Other DNA sequences in the sample encode the same CDR3. The rearrangement joins TRBV19 to TRBJ2-7, with 8 positions matching TRBD2. There are 14 residues in the CDR3. Germline V gene data show CDR1 as LNHDA and CDR2 as SQIVND (reference sequence). V was pared by 1 base and J by 1 base, with 0 bases of the junction left unmatched. CDR3 protein: CASSIGGRSYEQYF. Here the CDR3 DNA reads TGTGCCAGTAGTATAGGCGGGAGGTCCTACGAGCAGTACTTC.

The V gene is TRBV11-2, the J gene TRBJ2-1; D may be TRBD1 (6 bases). The CDR3 is 15 amino acids. Germline assignment: CDR1 SGHAT and CDR2 FQNNGV. Between the trimmed V and J ends, which lost 4 bases and 7 bases, there was a span of 17 bases. The CDR3 region is CASSSRRDQGNEQFF. CDR3 coding DNA: TGTGCCAGCAGCTCCCGAAGAGACCAGGGGAATGAGCAGTTCTTC.

The gene calls are TRBV2 and TRBJ2-3; D gene unclear. V was trimmed by 2 bases and J by 1 base, leaving 7 bases between them. This CDR3 has 14 residues. Germline assignment: CDR1 SNHLY and CDR2 FYNNEI. The CDR3 nucleotides read TGTGCCAGCAGTGAATTAACTCGCACAGATACGCAGTATTTT. Amino acids: CASSELTRTDTQYF.

This chain links TRBV10-3 with TRBJ1-2; the D is unclear. The CDR3 sequence is 14 residues long. The germline CDR1 and CDR2 sequences are ENHRY and SYGVKD. V lost 0 bases and J 4 bases, leaving 9 bases between the germline ends. CDR3 residues: CAISESPRPYGYTF. The DNA for the CDR3 is TGTGCCATCAGTGAGTCCCCCAGGCCCTATGGCTACACCTTC.

The V gene is TRBV13, the J gene TRBJ1-1; the D gene is possibly TRBD1 (5 bases). Germline CDR1 is PRHDT and CDR2 is FYEKMQ (reference sequence). This CDR3 has 12 amino acids. For the CDR3, the DNA is TGTGCTACCCAGGGATGGCTCACTGAAGCTTTCTTT. Encoded protein: CATQGWLTEAFF.

The rearrangement uses TRBV6-2 or TRBV6-3 and TRBJ1-5, with D possibly being TRBD1 (6 bases). This CDR3 comprises 15 residues. Trimming removed 0 bases from V and 6 bases from J, with 12 bases in between. From germline, CDR1 is MNHEY and CDR2 SVGEGT. CDR3 sequence reads: CASSYSRGGLQPQHF. CDR3 bases: TGTGCCAGCAGTTACTCGAGAGGGGGTCTTCAGCCCCAGCATTTT.

The J gene is TRBJ2-3, the V gene TRBV3-1 (or the pseudogene TRBV3-2); TRBD2 agrees at 11 bases. This CDR3 comprises 15 residues. Germline V CDR1 and CDR2: LGHDT, YNNKEL (reference sequence). The V segment lost 7 bases and the J segment 4 bases; nucleotides outside the gene matches: 7. CDR3 amino acids: CASTTSGSRADTQYF. CDR3 coding DNA: TGTGCCAGCACCACTAGCGGGAGTAGGGCAGATACGCAGTATTTT.

The genes are TRBV10-3 and TRBJ1-6; 8 nucleotides match TRBD1. The CDR3 has 16 amino acids. V was pared by 2 bases and J by 9 bases, with 9 bases of the junction left unmatched. Germline-derived CDR1 and CDR2 are ENHRY and SYGVKD. For the CDR3, the DNA is TGTGCCATCAGTGAGCCCACCGGGACAGGAGGTTCACCCCTCCACTTT. Amino acid sequence: CAISEPTGTGGSPLHF.

The chain joins TRBV28 to TRBJ1-1, with 11 positions matching TRBD1. After removal of 6 bases from V and 8 bases from J, the junction contained 14 bases not matched to a gene. The CDR3 runs 16 residues. Germline CDR1 reads MDHEN; CDR2 reads SYDVKM. The CDR3, as DNA: TGTGCCAGCAGCCCCCGGACAGGGGGCCCCTATCAGGAAGCTTTCTTT. Translation: CASSPRTGGPYQEAFF.

V is TRBV11-2 and J is TRBJ1-6; 7 nucleotides match TRBD1. V shed 5 bases, J shed 13 bases, and the junction held 17 bases outside the gene matches. CDR1 and CDR2 (germline): SGHAT, FQNNGV. The CDR3 consists of 16 residues. The CDR3 loop reads CASSPRGGQALSPLHF. Here the CDR3 DNA reads TGTGCCAGCAGCCCCAGAGGGGGCCAGGCTTTGTCTCCCCTCCACTTT.